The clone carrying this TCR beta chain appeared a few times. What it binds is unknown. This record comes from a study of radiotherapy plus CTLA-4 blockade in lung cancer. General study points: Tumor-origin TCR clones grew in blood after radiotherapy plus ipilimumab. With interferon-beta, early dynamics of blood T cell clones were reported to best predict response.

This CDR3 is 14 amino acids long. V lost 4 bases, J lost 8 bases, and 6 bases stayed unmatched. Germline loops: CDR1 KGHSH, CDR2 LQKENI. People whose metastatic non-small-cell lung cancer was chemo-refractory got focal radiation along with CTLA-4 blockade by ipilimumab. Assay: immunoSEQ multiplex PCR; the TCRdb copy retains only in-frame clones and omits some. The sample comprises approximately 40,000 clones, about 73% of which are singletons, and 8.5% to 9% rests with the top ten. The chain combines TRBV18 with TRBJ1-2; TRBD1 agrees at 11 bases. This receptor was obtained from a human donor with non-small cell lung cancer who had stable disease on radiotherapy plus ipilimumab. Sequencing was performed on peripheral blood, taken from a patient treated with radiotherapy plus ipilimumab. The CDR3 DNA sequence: TGTGCCAGCTCACTGAGGACAGGGGGCCAGGGCTACACCTTC. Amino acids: CASSLRTGGQGYTF. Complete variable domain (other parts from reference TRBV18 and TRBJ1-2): NAGVMQNPRHLVRRRGQEARLRCSPMKGHSHVYWYRQLPEEGLKFMVYLQKENIIDESGMPKERFSAEFPKEGPSILRIQQVVRGDSAAYFCASSLRTGGQGYTFGSGTRLTVV.